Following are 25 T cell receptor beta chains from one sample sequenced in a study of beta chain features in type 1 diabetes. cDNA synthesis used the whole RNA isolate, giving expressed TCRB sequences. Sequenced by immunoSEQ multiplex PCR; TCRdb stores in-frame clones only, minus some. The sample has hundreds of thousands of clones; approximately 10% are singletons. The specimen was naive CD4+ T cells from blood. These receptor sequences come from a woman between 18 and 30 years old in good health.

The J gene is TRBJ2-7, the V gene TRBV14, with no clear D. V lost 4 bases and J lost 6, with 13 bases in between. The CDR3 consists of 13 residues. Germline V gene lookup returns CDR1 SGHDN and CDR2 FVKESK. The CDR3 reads CASSRQFLGEQYF. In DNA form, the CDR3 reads TGTGCCAGCAGCCGTCAGTTTCTGGGCGAGCAGTACTTC.

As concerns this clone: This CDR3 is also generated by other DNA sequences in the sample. The CDR3 loop reads CAWSVGGNTIYF. CDR3 coding DNA: TGTGCCTGGAGTGTGGGAGGAAACACCATATATTTT. The V gene is TRBV30, the J gene TRBJ1-3; D gene unclear. CDR1 is GTSNPN, CDR2 SVGIG, per germline (reference sequence). This CDR3 comprises 12 residues. V lost 0 bases and J lost 4, with 4 bases in between. The whole variable domain, remainder taken from reference TRBV30 and TRBJ1-3, is SQTIHQWPATLVQPVGSPLSLECTVEGTSNPNLYWYRQAAGRGLQLLFYSVGIGQISSEVPQNLSASRPQDRQFILSSKKLLLSDSGFYLCAWSVGGNTIYFGEGSWLTVV.

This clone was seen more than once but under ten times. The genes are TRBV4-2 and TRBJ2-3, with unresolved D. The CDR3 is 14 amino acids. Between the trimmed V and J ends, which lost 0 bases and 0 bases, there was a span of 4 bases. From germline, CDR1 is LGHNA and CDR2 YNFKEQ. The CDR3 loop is CASSQDGSTDTQYF. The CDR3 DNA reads TGTGCCAGCAGCCAAGACGGAAGCACAGATACGCAGTATTTT.

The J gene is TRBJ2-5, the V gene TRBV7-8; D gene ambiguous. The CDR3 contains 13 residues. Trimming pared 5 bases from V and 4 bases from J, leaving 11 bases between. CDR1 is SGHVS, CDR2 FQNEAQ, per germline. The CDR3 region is CASSPGGIETQYF. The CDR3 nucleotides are TGTGCCAGCAGCCCAGGTGGGATAGAGACCCAGTACTTC.

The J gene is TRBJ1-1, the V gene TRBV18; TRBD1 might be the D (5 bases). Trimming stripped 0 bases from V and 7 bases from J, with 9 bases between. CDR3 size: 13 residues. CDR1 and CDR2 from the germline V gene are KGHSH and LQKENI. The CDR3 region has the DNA TGTGCCAGCTCACCACCGGGCCAGGGTGAAGCTTTCTTT. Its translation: CASSPPGQGEAFF.

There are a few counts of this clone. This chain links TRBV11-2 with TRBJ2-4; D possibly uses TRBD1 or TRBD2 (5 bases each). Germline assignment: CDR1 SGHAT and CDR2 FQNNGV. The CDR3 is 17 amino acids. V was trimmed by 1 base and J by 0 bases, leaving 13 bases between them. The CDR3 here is CASSLVGTGIAKNIQYF. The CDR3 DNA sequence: TGTGCCAGCAGCTTAGTGGGGACGGGAATAGCCAAAAACATTCAGTACTTC.

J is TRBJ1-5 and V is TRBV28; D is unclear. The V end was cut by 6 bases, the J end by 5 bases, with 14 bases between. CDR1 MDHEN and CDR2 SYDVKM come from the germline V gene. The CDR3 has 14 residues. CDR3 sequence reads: CASSPGGSYQPQHF. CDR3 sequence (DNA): TGTGCCAGCAGCCCGGGCGGGTCCTATCAGCCCCAGCATTTT.

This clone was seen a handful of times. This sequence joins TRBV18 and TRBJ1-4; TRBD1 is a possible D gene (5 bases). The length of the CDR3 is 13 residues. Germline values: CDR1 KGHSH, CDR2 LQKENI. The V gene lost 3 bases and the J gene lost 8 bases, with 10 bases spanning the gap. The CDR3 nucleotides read TGTGCCAGCTCACCCGGCCGGGGCGAAAAACTGTTTTTT. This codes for CASSPGRGEKLFF.

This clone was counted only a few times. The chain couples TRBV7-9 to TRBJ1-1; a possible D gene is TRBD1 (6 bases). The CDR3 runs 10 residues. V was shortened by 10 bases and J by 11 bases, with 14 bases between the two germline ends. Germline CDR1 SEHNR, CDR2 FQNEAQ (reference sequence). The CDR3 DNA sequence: TGTGCCATCAGGGGAACCGATGCTTTCTTT. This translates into CAIRGTDAFF.

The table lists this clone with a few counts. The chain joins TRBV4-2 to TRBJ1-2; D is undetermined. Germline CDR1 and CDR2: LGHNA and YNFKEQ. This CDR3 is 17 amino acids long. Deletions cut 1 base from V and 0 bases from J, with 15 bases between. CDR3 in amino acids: CASSQGEWRRANYGYTF. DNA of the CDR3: TGTGCCAGCAGCCAAGGGGAATGGCGGAGAGCTAACTATGGCTACACCTTC.

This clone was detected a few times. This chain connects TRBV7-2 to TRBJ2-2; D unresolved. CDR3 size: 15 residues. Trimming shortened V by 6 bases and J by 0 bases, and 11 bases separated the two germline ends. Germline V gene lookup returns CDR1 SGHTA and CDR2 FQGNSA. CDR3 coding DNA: TGTGCCAGCAGAACCTCATATTCGAACACCGGGGAGCTGTTTTTT. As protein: CASRTSYSNTGELFF.

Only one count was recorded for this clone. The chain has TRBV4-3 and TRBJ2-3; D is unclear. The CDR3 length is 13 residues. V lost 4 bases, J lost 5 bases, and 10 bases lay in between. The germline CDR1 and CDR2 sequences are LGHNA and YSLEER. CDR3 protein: CASSPDPRDTQYF. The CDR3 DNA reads TGCGCCAGCAGCCCCGATCCAAGAGATACGCAGTATTTT.

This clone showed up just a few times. The CDR3 is CASSLVSVNQPQHF. Here the CDR3 DNA reads TGTGCCAGCAGCTTAGTTTCGGTAAATCAGCCCCAGCATTTT. This chain uses TRBV7-2 with TRBJ1-5; no firm D call. CDR3 size: 14 residues. Trimming removed 1 base at V and 4 bases at J, with 8 bases between. Germline loops: CDR1 SGHTA, CDR2 FQGNSA.

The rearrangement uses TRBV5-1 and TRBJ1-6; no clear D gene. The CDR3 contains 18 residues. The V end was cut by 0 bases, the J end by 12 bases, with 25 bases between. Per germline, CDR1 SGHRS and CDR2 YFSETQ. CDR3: CASSLDGIPTGYLGPLHF. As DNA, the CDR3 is TGCGCCAGCAGCTTGGACGGAATACCTACGGGGTATTTGGGACCCCTCCACTTT.

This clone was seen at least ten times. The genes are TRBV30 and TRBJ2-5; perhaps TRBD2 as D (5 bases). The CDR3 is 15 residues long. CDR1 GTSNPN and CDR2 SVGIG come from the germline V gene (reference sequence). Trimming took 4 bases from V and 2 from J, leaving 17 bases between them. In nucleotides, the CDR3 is TGTGCCTGGAAAGCGGAGAGGGTGAATCAAGAGACCCAGTACTTC. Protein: CAWKAERVNQETQYF.

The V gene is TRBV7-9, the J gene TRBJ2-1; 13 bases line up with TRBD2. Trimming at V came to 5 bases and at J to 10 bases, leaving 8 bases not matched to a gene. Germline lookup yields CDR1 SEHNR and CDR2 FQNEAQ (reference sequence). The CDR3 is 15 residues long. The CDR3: CASSPGLAGVQEQFF. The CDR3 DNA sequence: TGTGCCAGCAGCCCCGGACTAGCGGGAGTCCAAGAGCAGTTCTTC.

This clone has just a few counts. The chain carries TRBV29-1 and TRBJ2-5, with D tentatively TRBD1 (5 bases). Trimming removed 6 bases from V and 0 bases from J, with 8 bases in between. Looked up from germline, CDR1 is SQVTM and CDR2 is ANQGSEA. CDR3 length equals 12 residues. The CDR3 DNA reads TGCAGCGTCCACAGGAACCAAGAGACCCAGTACTTC. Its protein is CSVHRNQETQYF.

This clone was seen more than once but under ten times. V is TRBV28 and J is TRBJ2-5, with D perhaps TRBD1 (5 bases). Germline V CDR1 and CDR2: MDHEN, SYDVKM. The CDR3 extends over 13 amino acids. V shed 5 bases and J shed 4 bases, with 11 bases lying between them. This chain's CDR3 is CASSKQVTETQYF. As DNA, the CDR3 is TGTGCCAGCAGTAAACAGGTTACAGAGACCCAGTACTTC.

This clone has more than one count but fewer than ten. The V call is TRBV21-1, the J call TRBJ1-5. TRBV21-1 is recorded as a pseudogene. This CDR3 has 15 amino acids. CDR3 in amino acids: CASSKALWSNQPQHF. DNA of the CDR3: TGTGCCAGCAGCAAAGCGCTTTGGAGCAATCAGCCCCAGCATTTT.

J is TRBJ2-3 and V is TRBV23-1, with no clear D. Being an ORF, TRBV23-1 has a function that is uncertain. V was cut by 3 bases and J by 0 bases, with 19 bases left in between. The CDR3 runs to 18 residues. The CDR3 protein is CASSHRFHARRSTDTQYF. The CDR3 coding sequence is TGCGCCAGCAGTCATCGGTTCCATGCCCGCCGCAGCACAGATACGCAGTATTTT.

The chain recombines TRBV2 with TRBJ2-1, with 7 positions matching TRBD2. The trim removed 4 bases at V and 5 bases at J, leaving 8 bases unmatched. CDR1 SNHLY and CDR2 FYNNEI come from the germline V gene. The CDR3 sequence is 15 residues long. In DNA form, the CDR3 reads TGTGCCAGCAGTGCCGAAACGGGAGGAAACAATGAGCAGTTCTTC. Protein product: CASSAETGGNNEQFF.

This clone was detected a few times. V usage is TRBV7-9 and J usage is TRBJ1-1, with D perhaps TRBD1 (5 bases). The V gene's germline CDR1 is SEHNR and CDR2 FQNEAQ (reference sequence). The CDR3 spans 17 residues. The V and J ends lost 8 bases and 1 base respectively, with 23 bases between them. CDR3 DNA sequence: TGTGCCAGCCGAAATCCCGGGCAGGGAGGTAGGAACACTGAAGCTTTCTTT. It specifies CASRNPGQGGRNTEAFF.

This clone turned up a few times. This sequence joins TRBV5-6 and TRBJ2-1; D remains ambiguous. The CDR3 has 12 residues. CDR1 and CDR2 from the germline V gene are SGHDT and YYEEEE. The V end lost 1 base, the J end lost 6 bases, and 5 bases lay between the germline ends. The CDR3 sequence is CASSLLGNEQFF. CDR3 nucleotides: TGTGCCAGCAGCTTGTTGGGCAATGAGCAGTTCTTC.

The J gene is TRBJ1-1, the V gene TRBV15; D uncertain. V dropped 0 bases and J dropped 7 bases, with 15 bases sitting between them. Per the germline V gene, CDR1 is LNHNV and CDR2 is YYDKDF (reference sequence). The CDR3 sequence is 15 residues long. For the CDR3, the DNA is TGTGCCACCAGCAGAGAATGGTTACCTGGGGTTGAAGCTTTCTTT. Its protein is CATSREWLPGVEAFF.

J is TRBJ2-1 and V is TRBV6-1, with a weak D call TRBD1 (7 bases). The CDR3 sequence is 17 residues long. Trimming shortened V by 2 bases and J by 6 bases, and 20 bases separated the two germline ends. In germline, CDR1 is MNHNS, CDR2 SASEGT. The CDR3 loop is CASSEMTRAGGGNEQFF. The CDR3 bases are TGTGCCAGCAGTGAAATGACCAGGGCAGGGGGAGGCAATGAGCAGTTCTTC.